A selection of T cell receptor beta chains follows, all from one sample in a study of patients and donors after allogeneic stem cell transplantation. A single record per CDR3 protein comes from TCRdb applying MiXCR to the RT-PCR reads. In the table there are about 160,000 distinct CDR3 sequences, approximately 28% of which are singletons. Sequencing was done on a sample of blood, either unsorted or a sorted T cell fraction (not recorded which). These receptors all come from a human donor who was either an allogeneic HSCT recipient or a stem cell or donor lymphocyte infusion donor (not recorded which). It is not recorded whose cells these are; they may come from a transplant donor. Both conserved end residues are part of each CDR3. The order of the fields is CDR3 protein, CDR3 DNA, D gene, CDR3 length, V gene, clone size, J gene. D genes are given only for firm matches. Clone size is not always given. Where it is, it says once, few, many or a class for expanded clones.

cdr3_aa: CAWRGSDPYGYTF; cdr3_nt: TGTGCCTGGAGGGGGTCGGATCCCTATGGCTACACCTTC; d_call: .; cdr3_length: 13; v_call: TRBV30; clone_size: few; j_call: TRBJ1-2
cdr3_aa: CASSQVRAGLNSPLHF; cdr3_nt: TGTGCCAGCAGCCAAGTAAGGGCAGGGTTAAATTCACCCCTCCACTTT; d_call: .; cdr3_length: 16; v_call: TRBV4-2; clone_size: .; j_call: TRBJ1-6
cdr3_aa: CASSGPSYEQYF; cdr3_nt: TGTGCCAGCAGCGGACCTAGCTACGAGCAGTACTTC; d_call: .; cdr3_length: 12; v_call: TRBV9; clone_size: .; j_call: TRBJ2-7
cdr3_aa: CASREFGSNQPQHF; cdr3_nt: TGTGCCAGCAGAGAGTTCGGTAGCAATCAGCCCCAGCATTTT; d_call: .; cdr3_length: 14; v_call: TRBV12-3/TRBV12-4; clone_size: many; j_call: TRBJ1-5
cdr3_aa: CAISPRTSGSYNEQFF; cdr3_nt: TGTGCCATCAGCCCAAGGACTAGCGGCTCCTACAATGAGCAGTTCTTC; d_call: TRBD2; cdr3_length: 16; v_call: TRBV10-3; clone_size: few; j_call: TRBJ2-1
cdr3_aa: CATSDLQADEQFF; cdr3_nt: TGTGCCACCAGTGATTTGCAAGCCGATGAGCAGTTCTTC; d_call: .; cdr3_length: 13; v_call: TRBV24-1; clone_size: few; j_call: TRBJ2-1
cdr3_aa: CASSVTGEDEKLFF; cdr3_nt: TGCGCCAGCAGCGTTACAGGGGAGGATGAAAAACTGTTTTTT; d_call: TRBD1; cdr3_length: 14; v_call: TRBV5-1; clone_size: many; j_call: TRBJ1-4
cdr3_aa: CASSLPQGGPQHF; cdr3_nt: TGTGCCAGCAGCTTACCCCAAGGGGGGCCCCAGCATTTT; d_call: .; cdr3_length: 13; v_call: TRBV7-9; clone_size: few; j_call: TRBJ1-5
cdr3_aa: CASSRRQGASEQYF; cdr3_nt: TGTGCCAGCAGCCGAAGACAGGGGGCGAGCGAGCAGTACTTC; d_call: TRBD1; cdr3_length: 14; v_call: TRBV12-3/TRBV12-4; clone_size: .; j_call: TRBJ2-7
cdr3_aa: CASSLTADGGASTDTQYF; cdr3_nt: TGTGCCAGCAGCTTAACCGCCGATGGGGGAGCAAGCACAGATACGCAGTATTTT; d_call: .; cdr3_length: 18; v_call: TRBV7-3; clone_size: .; j_call: TRBJ2-3
cdr3_aa: CASSSQGEVGEQFF; cdr3_nt: TGTGCCAGCAGCTCCCAGGGGGAAGTGGGTGAGCAGTTCTTC; d_call: TRBD1; cdr3_length: 14; v_call: TRBV11-3; clone_size: .; j_call: TRBJ2-1
cdr3_aa: CAISNQYGYTF; cdr3_nt: TGTGCCATCAGTAACCAGTACGGCTACACCTTC; d_call: .; cdr3_length: 11; v_call: TRBV10-3; clone_size: many; j_call: TRBJ1-2
cdr3_aa: CSVGYRGRVNTEAFF; cdr3_nt: TGCAGCGTTGGATACAGGGGGCGGGTGAACACTGAAGCTTTCTTT; d_call: TRBD1; cdr3_length: 15; v_call: TRBV29-1; clone_size: .; j_call: TRBJ1-1
cdr3_aa: CASSLMPASSYNEQFF; cdr3_nt: TGTGCCAGCAGCTTAATGCCGGCGAGCTCCTACAATGAGCAGTTCTTC; d_call: .; cdr3_length: 16; v_call: TRBV7-6; clone_size: .; j_call: TRBJ2-1
cdr3_aa: CASSVGSLVYEQYF; cdr3_nt: TGTGCCAGCAGCGTAGGGTCCCTCGTCTACGAGCAGTACTTC; d_call: .; cdr3_length: 14; v_call: TRBV9; clone_size: .; j_call: TRBJ2-7
cdr3_aa: CAISGGLNTEAFF; cdr3_nt: TGTGCCATCAGTGGGGGGCTGAACACTGAAGCTTTCTTT; d_call: .; cdr3_length: 13; v_call: TRBV10-3; clone_size: few; j_call: TRBJ1-1
cdr3_aa: CSALPGQRAQYF; cdr3_nt: TGCAGTGCGCTACCGGGACAGAGAGCGCAGTACTTC; d_call: TRBD1; cdr3_length: 12; v_call: TRBV20-1; clone_size: .; j_call: TRBJ2-7
cdr3_aa: CASSLWGREKLFF; cdr3_nt: TGTGCCAGCAGTTTATGGGGGCGGGAAAAACTGTTTTTT; d_call: .; cdr3_length: 13; v_call: TRBV27; clone_size: few; j_call: TRBJ1-4
cdr3_aa: CASSDRGGPKRTEAFF; cdr3_nt: TGTGCCAGCAGTGATAGGGGGGGGCCAAAACGCACTGAAGCTTTCTTT; d_call: .; cdr3_length: 16; v_call: TRBV2; clone_size: few; j_call: TRBJ1-1
cdr3_aa: CASTLPTSGFHNEQFF; cdr3_nt: TGTGCCAGCACCCTTCCGACTAGCGGATTCCACAATGAGCAGTTCTTC; d_call: TRBD2; cdr3_length: 16; v_call: TRBV7-9; clone_size: few; j_call: TRBJ2-1
cdr3_aa: CASSFTVGLTAGVTQYF; cdr3_nt: TGTGCCAGCAGCTTTACCGTGGGCCTCACAGCAGGGGTGACCCAGTACTTC; d_call: .; cdr3_length: 17; v_call: TRBV11-2; clone_size: .; j_call: TRBJ2-5
cdr3_aa: CSQKGTDTQYF; cdr3_nt: TGCAGCCAAAAGGGCACAGATACGCAGTATTTT; d_call: .; cdr3_length: 11; v_call: TRBV20-1; clone_size: few; j_call: TRBJ2-3
cdr3_aa: CASSQLGTGWNEQYF; cdr3_nt: TGCGCCAGCAGCCAACTCGGGACAGGGTGGAACGAGCAGTACTTC; d_call: TRBD1; cdr3_length: 15; v_call: TRBV4-3; clone_size: few; j_call: TRBJ2-7
cdr3_aa: CASSSRPLLF; cdr3_nt: TGTGCCAGCAGCTCCCGACCACTCCTCTTC; d_call: .; cdr3_length: 10; v_call: TRBV7-9; clone_size: many; j_call: TRBJ1-2
cdr3_aa: CASSDERDSLSTNEKLFF; cdr3_nt: TGTGCCAGCAGTGACGAACGGGACAGCCTATCAACTAATGAAAAACTGTTTTTT; d_call: TRBD1; cdr3_length: 18; v_call: TRBV6-1; clone_size: .; j_call: TRBJ1-4
cdr3_aa: CASSLIGSGSYEQYF; cdr3_nt: TGTGCCAGCAGCTTAATCGGGTCAGGGAGCTACGAGCAGTACTTC; d_call: .; cdr3_length: 15; v_call: TRBV7-9; clone_size: few; j_call: TRBJ2-7
cdr3_aa: CSATLRAVGEQFF; cdr3_nt: TGCAGTGCTACCCTTAGGGCCGTCGGGGAGCAGTTCTTC; d_call: .; cdr3_length: 13; v_call: TRBV20-1; clone_size: .; j_call: TRBJ2-1
cdr3_aa: CASSYLAGGPKLPADTQYF; cdr3_nt: TGTGCCAGCAGTTACTTGGCGGGAGGGCCAAAGTTACCGGCAGATACGCAGTATTTT; d_call: TRBD2; cdr3_length: 19; v_call: TRBV6-2/TRBV6-3; clone_size: few; j_call: TRBJ2-3